The sample holds a few counts of the clone carrying this T cell receptor (beta chain). Its antigen is not known. The source of the sample is a study of T-cell reconstitution after alpha-beta-depleted transplantation in children. As it was prepared, the TCRbeta library received unique molecular identifiers. TCRdb fed the PCR reads into MiXCR, producing one record per CDR3 protein. In the table there are 70,000 to 95,000 distinct CDR3 sequences, 15% to 18% of which are singletons. General study points: Newly produced T cells mostly provided counts and TCRbeta diversity after one year, as hyperexpanded clones declined. There were reportedly several hundred expanded graft clones from which alpha-beta T cells came about two months after transplant.

The sequence was obtained from a male patient between 2 and 15 years old who had a stem cell transplant for acute lymphoblastic leukemia, so the T cells may come from the graft donor. Sequences were derived from PBMCs, mostly from graft donor cells, sampled 180 days after TCRalphabeta/CD19-depleted stem cell transplant.

The CDR3 nucleotides read TGTGCCAGCAGCCGGACAGGGGGTTTGGCTTTCTTT. Its translation: CASSRTGGLAFF. The V call is TRBV12-3 or TRBV12-4, the J call TRBJ1-1, with 10 positions matching TRBD1. Unmatched junction bases numbered 6, after V lost 6 bases and J lost 11 bases. The CDR3 totals 12 residues.